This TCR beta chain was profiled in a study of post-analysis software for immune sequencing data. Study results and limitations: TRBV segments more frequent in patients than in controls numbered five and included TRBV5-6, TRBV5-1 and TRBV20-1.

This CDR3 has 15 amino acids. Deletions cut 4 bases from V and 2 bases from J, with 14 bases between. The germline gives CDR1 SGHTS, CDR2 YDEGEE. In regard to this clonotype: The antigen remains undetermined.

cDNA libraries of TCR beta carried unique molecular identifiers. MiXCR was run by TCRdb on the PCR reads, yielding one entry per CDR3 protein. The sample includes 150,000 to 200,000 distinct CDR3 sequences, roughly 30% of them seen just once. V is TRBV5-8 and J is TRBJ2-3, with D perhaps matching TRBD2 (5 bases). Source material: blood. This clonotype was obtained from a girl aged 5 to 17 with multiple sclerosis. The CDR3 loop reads CASSAGIIHTDTQYF. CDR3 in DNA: TGTGCCAGCAGCGCCGGGATTATCCACACAGATACGCAGTATTTT.